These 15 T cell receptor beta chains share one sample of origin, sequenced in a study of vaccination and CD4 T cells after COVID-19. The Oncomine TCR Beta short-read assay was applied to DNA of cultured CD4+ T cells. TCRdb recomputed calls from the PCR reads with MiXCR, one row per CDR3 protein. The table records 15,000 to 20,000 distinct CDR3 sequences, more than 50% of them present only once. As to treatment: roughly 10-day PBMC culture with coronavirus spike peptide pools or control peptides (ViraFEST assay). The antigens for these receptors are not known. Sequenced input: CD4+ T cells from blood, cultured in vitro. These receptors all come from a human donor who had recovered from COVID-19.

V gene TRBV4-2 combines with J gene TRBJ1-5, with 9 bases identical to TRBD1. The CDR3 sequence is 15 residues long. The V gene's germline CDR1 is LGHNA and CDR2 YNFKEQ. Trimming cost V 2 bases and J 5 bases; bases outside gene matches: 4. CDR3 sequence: CASSQRQGDDQPQHF. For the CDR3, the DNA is TGTGCCAGCAGCCAACGACAGGGGGACGATCAGCCCCAGCATTTT.

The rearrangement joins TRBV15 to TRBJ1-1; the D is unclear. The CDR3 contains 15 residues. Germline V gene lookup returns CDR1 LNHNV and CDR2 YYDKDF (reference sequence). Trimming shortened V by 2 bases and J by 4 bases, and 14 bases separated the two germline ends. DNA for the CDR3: TGTGCCACCAGCAGACACGGCCGAGGAACCACTGAAGCTTTCTTT. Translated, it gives CATSRHGRGTTEAFF.

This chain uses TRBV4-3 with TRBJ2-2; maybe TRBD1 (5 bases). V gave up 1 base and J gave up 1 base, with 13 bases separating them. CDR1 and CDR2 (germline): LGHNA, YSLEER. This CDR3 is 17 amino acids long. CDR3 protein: CASSQAGSAQNTGELFF. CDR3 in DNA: TGCGCCAGCAGCCAAGCAGGGTCGGCCCAGAACACCGGGGAGCTGTTTTTT.

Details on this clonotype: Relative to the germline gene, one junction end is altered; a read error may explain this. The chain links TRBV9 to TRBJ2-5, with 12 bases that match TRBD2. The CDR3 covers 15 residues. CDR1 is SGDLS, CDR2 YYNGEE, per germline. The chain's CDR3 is CASSETSGRREIQYF. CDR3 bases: TGTGCCAGCAGCGAAACTAGCGGGAGGAGGGAGATCCAGTACTTC. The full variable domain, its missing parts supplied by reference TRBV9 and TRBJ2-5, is DSGVTQTPKHLITATGQRVTLRCSPRSGDLSVYWYQQSLDQGLQFLIQYYNGEERAKGNILERFSAQQFPDLHSELNLSSLELGDSALYFCASSETSGRREIQYFGPGTRLLVL.

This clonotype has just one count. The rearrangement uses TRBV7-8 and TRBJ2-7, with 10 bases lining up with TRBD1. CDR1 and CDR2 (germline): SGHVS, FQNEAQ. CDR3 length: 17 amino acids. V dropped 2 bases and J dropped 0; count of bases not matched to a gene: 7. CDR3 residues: CASSLFGQGVTSYEQYF. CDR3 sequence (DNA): TGTGCCAGCAGCTTATTCGGACAGGGGGTTACCTCCTACGAGCAGTACTTC.

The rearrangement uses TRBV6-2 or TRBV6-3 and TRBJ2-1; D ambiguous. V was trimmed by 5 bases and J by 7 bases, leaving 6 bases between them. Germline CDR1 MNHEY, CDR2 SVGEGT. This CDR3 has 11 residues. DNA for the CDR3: TGTGCCAGCAGTAATAGGAATGAGCAGTTCTTC. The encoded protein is CASSNRNEQFF.

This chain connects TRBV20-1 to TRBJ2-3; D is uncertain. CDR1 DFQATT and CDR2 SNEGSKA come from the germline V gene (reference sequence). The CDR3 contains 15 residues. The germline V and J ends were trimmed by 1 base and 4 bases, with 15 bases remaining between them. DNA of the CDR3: TGCAGTGCTAGAGTGGTTCCCTCCTTGCCAGATACGCAGTATTTT. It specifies CSARVVPSLPDTQYF.

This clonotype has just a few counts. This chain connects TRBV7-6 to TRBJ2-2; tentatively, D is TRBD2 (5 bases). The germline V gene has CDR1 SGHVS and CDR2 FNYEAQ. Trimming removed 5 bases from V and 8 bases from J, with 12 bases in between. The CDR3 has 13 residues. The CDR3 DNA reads TGTGCCAGCAGCATTACGTCGGGAGGGGAGCTGTTTTTT. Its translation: CASSITSGGELFF.

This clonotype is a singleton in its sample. CDR3 DNA sequence: TGCAGTGCTCAACGGACAGGGGGCAACGAGCAGTACTTC. This gives the protein CSAQRTGGNEQYF. The genes are TRBV20-1 and TRBJ2-7; 11 nucleotides match TRBD1. The CDR3 spans 13 residues. Germline CDR1 and CDR2: DFQATT and SNEGSKA (reference sequence). Unmatched junction bases numbered 5, after V lost 5 bases and J lost 5 bases.

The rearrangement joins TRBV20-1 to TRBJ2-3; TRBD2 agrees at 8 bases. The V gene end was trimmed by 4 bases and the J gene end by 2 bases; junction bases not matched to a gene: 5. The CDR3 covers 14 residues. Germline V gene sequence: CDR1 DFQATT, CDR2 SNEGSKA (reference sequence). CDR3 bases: TGCAGTGCTATCCGGGGGGGCGTCACAGATACGCAGTATTTT. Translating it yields CSAIRGGVTDTQYF.

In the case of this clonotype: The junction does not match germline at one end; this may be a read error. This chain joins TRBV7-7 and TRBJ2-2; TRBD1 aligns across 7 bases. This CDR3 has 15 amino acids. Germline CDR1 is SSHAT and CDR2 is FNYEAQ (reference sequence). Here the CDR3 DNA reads TGTGCTAGCAGCTTAAGGGGGCTGGGGACCGGGGAGCTGTTTTTT. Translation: CASSLRGLGTGELFF.

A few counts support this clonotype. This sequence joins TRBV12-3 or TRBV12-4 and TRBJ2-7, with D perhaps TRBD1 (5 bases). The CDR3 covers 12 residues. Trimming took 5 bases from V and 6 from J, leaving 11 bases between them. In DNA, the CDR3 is TGTGCCAGCAGTAGGGGTTCGGCCGAGCAGTACTTC. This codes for CASSRGSAEQYF.

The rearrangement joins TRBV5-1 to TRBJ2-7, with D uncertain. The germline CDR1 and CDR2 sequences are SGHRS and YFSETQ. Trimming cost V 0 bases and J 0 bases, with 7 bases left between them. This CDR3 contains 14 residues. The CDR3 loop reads CASSLGPSSYEQYF. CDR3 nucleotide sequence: TGCGCCAGCAGCTTGGGACCCAGCTCCTACGAGCAGTACTTC.

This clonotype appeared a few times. The CDR3 spells CASSKTGSEQYF. CDR3 DNA sequence: TGTGCCAGCAGCAAGACAGGGTCCGAGCAGTACTTC. The chain joins TRBV6-1 to TRBJ2-7; 7 nucleotides match TRBD1. CDR3 length: 12 amino acids. The germline gives CDR1 MNHNS, CDR2 SASEGT. J lost 6 bases, V lost 6 bases, and 5 bases had no gene match.

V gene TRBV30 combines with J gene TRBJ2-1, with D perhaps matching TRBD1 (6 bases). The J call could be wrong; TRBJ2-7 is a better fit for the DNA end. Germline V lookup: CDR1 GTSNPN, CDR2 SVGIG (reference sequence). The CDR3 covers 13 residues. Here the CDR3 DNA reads TGTGCCTGGAGGGACAGTCGCTCCTACGAGCAGTACTTC. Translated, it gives CAWRDSRSYEQYF.